These 6 T cell receptor beta chains share one sample of origin, sequenced in a study of blood T cell repertoires in COVID-19. Data came from immunoSEQ multiplex PCR; TCRdb stores just in-frame clones and leaves some out. The sample yields fewer than 150,000 clones, about two thirds seen once. The sequencing sample was made of peripheral blood. These receptors all stem from a human donor with acute or convalescent COVID-19. The donor label of this sample is uncertain.

This chain joins TRBV4-2 and TRBJ1-1; D unclear. V was clipped by 0 bases and J by 1 base, with 6 bases between them. Looked up from germline, CDR1 is LGHNA and CDR2 is YNFKEQ. The CDR3 is made up of 14 amino acids. The CDR3 DNA follows: TGTGCCAGCAGCCAAGACAAATGGAACACTGAAGCTTTCTTT. It specifies CASSQDKWNTEAFF.

This chain uses TRBV28 with TRBJ2-1; D may be TRBD2 (6 bases). The CDR3 is made up of 15 amino acids. From germline, CDR1 is MDHEN and CDR2 SYDVKM. Trimming took off 6 bases at V and 2 bases at J, with 14 bases between the two ends. The CDR3, as DNA: TGTGCCAGCAGGCCATGGAGGGCCCCCTACAATGAGCAGTTCTTC. It codes for CASRPWRAPYNEQFF.

The V call is TRBV30, the J call TRBJ2-1; 9 bases fit TRBD2. CDR1 GTSNPN and CDR2 SVGIG come from the germline V gene (reference sequence). The CDR3 has 14 residues. V lost 2 bases and J lost 4; bases outside the gene matches: 3. The CDR3 sequence: CAWSLAGVYNEQFF. The CDR3 nucleotides are TGTGCCTGGAGTTTAGCGGGGGTGTACAATGAGCAGTTCTTC.

V gene TRBV2 combines with J gene TRBJ1-2, with no clear D. Trimming removed 6 bases at V and 6 bases at J, with 11 bases between. The length of the CDR3 is 12 residues. The germline gives CDR1 SNHLY, CDR2 FYNNEI. In DNA form, the CDR3 reads TGTGCCAGCAGAATGAGTACTGATGGCTACACCTTC. Protein: CASRMSTDGYTF.

The rearrangement joins TRBV2 to TRBJ2-5, with 7 bases that match TRBD2. This CDR3 has 15 residues. Per germline, CDR1 SNHLY and CDR2 FYNNEI. V was clipped by 6 bases and J by 1 base; unmatched bases: 8. CDR3 sequence: CASSATPGGQETQYF. DNA of the CDR3: TGTGCCAGCAGCGCTACTCCGGGGGGCCAAGAGACCCAGTACTTC.

In this sample, this clone turned up a few times. The CDR3 here is CATQSGGYEQYV. The CDR3 DNA reads TGTGCCACTCAAAGCGGGGGATACGAGCAGTACGTC. The chain links TRBV10-3 to TRBJ2-7, with TRBD2 matching 8 bases. Germline V gives CDR1 ENHRY, CDR2 SYGVKD. This CDR3 has 12 amino acids. The J segment lost 4 bases and the V segment lost 10 bases, leaving 6 bases of the junction unmatched.